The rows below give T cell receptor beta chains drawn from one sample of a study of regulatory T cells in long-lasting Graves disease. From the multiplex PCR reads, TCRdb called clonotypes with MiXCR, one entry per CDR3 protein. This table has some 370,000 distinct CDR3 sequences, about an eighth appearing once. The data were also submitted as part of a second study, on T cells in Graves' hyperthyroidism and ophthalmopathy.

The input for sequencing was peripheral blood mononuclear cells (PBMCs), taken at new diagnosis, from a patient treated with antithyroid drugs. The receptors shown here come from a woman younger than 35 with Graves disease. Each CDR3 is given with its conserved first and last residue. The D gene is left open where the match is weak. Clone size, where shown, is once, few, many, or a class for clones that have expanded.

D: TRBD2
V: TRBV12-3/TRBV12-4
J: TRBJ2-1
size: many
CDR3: CASSSIGTRSTEQFF
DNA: TGTGCCAGCAGTTCCATTGGGACTAGATCCACGGAGCAGTTCTTC

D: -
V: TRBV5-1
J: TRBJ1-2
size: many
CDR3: CASSETGIYGYTF
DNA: TGCGCCAGCAGCGAAACCGGGATCTATGGCTACACCTTC

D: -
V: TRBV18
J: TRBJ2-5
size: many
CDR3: CASSPPGPQEEETQYF
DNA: TGTGCCAGCTCACCACCGGGACCCCAGGAGGAAGAGACCCAGTACTTC

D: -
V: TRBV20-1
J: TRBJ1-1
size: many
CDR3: CSASRQILNTEAFF
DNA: TGCAGTGCTAGTCGACAGATCTTGAACACTGAAGCTTTCTTT

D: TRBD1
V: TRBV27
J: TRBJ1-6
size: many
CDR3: CASSLGTGVGNSPLHF
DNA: TGTGCCAGCAGTTTGGGAACAGGGGTGGGAAATTCACCCCTCCACTTT

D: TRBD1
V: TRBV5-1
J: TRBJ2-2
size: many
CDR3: CASSLPITGDTGELFF
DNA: TGCGCCAGCAGCTTGCCTATAACAGGGGACACCGGGGAGCTGTTTTTT

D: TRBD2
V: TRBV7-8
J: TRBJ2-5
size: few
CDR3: CASSFVRLAGGETQYF
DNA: TGTGCCAGCAGCTTTGTACGCCTAGCGGGAGGGGAGACCCAGTACTTC

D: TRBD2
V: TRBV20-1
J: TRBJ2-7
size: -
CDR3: CSARGTSGRTKQYF
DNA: TGCAGTGCTAGGGGGACTAGCGGGAGAACTAAGCAGTACTTC

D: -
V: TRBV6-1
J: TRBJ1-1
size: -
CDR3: CASSTDGENTEAFF
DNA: TGTGCCAGCAGTACGGACGGCGAGAACACTGAAGCTTTCTTT

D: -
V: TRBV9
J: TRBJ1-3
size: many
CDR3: CASSVAQAISGNTIYF
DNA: TGTGCCAGCAGCGTAGCACAGGCCATCTCTGGAAACACCATATATTTT

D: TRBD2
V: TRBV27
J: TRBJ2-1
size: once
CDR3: CASSQGRTSGSTSYYNEQFF
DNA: TGTGCCAGCAGCCAGGGCAGAACTAGCGGGAGTACCTCCTACTACAATGAGCAGTTCTTC

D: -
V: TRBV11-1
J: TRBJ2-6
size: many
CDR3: CASSLDGSKPPGANVLTF
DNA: TGTGCCAGCAGCTTAGACGGCTCGAAGCCTCCTGGGGCCAACGTCCTGACTTTC

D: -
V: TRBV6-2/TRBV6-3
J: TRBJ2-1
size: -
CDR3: CASSPATLGGNEQFF
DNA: TGTGCCAGCAGTCCCGCCACCCTAGGTGGTAATGAGCAGTTCTTC

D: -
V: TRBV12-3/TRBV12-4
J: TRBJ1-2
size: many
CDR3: CASSLKPNVYYGYTF
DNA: TGTGCCAGCAGTTTAAAACCTAATGTCTACTATGGCTACACCTTC